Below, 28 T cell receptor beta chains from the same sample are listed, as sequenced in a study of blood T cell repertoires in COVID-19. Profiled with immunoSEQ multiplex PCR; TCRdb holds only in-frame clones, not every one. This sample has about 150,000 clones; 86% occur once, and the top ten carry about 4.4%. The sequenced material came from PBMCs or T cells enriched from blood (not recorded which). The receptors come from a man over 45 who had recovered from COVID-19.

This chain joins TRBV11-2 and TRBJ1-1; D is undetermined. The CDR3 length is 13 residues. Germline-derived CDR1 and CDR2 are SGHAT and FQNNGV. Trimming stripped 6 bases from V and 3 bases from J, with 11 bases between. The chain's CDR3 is CASSLGRYTEAFF. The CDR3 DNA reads TGTGCCAGCAGTCTTGGCCGATACACTGAAGCTTTCTTT.

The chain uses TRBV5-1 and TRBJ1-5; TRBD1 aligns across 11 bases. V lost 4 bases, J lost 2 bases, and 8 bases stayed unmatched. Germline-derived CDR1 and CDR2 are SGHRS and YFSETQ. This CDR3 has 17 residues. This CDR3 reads CASSPGTGGRGNQPQHF. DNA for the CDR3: TGCGCCAGCAGCCCCGGGACAGGGGGTAGGGGCAATCAGCCCCAGCATTTT.

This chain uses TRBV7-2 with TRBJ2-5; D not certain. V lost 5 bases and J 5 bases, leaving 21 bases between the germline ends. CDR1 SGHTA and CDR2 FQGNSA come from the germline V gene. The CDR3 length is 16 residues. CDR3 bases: TGTGCCAGCAGCCCCCCCGTGGCTAGATCCGCCGAGACCCAGTACTTC. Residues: CASSPPVARSAETQYF.

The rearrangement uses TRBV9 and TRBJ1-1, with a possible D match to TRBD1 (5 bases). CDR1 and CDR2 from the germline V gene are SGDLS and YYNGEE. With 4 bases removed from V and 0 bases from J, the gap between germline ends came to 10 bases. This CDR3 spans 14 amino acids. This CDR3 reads CASSSQGLNTEAFF. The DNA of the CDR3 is TGTGCCAGCAGCTCGCAGGGCTTGAACACTGAAGCTTTCTTT. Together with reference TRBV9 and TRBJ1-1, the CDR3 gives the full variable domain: DSGVTQTPKHLITATGQRVTLRCSPRSGDLSVYWYQQSLDQGLQFLIQYYNGEERAKGNILERFSAQQFPDLHSELNLSSLELGDSALYFCASSSQGLNTEAFFGQGTRLTVV.

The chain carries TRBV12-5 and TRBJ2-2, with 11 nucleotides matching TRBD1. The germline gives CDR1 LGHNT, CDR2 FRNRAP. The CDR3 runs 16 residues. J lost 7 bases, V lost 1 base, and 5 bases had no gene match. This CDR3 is CASGLAGQGAGGELFF. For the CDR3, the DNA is TGTGCTAGTGGTTTGGCCGGACAGGGGGCAGGCGGGGAGCTGTTTTTT.

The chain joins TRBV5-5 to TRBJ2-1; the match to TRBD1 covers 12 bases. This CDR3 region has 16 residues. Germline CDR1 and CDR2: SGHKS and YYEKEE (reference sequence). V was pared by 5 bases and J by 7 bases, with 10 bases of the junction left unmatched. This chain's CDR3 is CASRLFSGQGANEQFF. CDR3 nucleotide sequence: TGTGCCAGCAGGTTATTTTCGGGACAGGGGGCAAATGAGCAGTTCTTC.

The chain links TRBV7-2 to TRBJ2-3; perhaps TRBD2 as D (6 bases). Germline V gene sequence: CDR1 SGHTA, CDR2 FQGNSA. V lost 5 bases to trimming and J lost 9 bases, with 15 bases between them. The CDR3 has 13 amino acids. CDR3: CASSLHGDSTQYF. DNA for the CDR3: TGTGCCAGCAGCCTACACGGGGACTCAACGCAGTATTTT.

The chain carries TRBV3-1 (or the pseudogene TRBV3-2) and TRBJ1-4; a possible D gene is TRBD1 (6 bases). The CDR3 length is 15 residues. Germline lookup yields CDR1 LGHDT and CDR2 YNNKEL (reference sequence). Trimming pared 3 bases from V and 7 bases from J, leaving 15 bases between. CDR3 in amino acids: CASSQGRDMGEKLFF. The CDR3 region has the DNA TGTGCCAGCAGCCAGGGTCGGGACATGGGTGAAAAACTGTTTTTT.

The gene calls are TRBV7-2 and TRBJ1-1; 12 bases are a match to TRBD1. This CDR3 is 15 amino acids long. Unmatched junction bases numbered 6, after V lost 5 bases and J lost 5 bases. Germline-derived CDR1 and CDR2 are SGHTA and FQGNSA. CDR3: CASSRGTGGGTEAFF. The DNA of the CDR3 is TGTGCCAGCAGCCGCGGGACAGGGGGCGGAACTGAAGCTTTCTTT.

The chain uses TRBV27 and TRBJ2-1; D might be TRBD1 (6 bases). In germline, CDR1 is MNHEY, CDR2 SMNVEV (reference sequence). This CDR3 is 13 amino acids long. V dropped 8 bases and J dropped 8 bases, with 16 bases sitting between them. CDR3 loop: CASCPRRGDEQFF. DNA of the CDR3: TGTGCCAGCTGCCCACGCAGGGGTGATGAGCAGTTCTTC.

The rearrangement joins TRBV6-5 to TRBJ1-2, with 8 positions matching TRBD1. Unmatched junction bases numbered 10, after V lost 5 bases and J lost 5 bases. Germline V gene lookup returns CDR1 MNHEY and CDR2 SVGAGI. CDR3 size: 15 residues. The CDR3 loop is CASSRDGTGLYGYTF. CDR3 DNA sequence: TGTGCCAGCAGTCGCGATGGGACAGGTTTATATGGCTACACCTTC.

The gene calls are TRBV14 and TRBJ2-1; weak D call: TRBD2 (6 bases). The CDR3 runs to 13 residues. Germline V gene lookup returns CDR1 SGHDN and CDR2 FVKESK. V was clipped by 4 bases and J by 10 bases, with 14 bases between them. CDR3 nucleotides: TGTGCCAGCAGCCCGGCGGCCGGGAGCGAGCAGTTCTTC. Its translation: CASSPAAGSEQFF.

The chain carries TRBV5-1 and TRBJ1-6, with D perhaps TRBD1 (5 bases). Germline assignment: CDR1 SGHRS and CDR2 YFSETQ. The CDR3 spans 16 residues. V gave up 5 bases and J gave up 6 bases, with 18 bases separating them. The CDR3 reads CASRSQQGLSNSPLHF. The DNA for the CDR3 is TGCGCCAGCAGGTCGCAGCAGGGTCTTTCTAATTCACCCCTCCACTTT.

The CDR3 region has the DNA TGTGCCAGCAGGGACCGGGACAGGGGGTGGAATGAGCAGTTCTTC. Protein sequence: CASRDRDRGWNEQFF. The chain carries TRBV7-2 and TRBJ2-1; 11 bases are a match to TRBD1. The CDR3 length is 15 residues. Unmatched junction bases numbered 8, after V lost 6 bases and J lost 7 bases. The germline V gene encodes CDR1 SGHTA and CDR2 FQGNSA.

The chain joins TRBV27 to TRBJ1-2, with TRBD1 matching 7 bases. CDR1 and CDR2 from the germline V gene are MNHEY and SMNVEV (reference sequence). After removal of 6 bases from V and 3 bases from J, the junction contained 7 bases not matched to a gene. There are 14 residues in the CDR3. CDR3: CASRPFTGDYGYTF. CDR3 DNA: TGTGCCAGCAGACCTTTCACAGGGGACTATGGCTACACCTTC.

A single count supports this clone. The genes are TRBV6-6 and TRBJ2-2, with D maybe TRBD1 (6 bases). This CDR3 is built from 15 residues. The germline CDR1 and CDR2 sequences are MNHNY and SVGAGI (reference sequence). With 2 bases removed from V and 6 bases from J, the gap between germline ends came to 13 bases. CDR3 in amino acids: CASSYPGTMAGELFF. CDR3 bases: TGTGCCAGCAGTTACCCCGGGACAATGGCCGGGGAGCTGTTTTTT.

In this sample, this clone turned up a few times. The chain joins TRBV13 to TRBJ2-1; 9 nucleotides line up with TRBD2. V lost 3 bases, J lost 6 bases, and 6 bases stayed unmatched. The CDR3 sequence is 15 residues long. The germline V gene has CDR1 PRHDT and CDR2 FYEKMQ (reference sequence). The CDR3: CASSFGSGGVNEQFF. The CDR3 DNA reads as TGTGCCAGCAGCTTTGGTAGCGGGGGAGTCAATGAGCAGTTCTTC.

The CDR3 coding sequence is TGTGCCAGCAGGGCGGGACTCACAGAGACCCAGTACTTC. Protein product: CASRAGLTETQYF. The chain is built from TRBV12-3 or TRBV12-4 and TRBJ2-5; tentative D call: TRBD2 (6 bases). The CDR3 covers 13 residues. V was shortened by 6 bases and J by 4 bases, with 12 bases between the two germline ends.

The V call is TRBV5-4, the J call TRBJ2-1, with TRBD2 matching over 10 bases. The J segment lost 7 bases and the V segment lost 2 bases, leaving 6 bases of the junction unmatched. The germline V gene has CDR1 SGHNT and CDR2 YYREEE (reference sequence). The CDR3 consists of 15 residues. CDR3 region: CASSLLAGKDNEQFF. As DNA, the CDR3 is TGTGCCAGCAGCTTACTAGCGGGAAAGGATAATGAGCAGTTCTTC.

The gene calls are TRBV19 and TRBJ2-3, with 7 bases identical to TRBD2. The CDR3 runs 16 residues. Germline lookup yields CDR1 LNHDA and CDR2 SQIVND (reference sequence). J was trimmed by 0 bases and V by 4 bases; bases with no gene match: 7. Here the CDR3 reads CASSNIAGTSTDTQYF. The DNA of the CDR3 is TGTGCCAGTAGTAATATAGCGGGTACTAGCACAGATACGCAGTATTTT.

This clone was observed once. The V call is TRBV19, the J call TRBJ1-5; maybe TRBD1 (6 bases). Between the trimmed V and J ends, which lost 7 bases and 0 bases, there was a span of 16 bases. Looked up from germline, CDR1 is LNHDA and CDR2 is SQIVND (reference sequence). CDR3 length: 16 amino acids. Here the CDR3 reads CASITSSGDSNQPQHF. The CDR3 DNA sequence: TGTGCCAGTATTACGTCCTCAGGGGATAGCAATCAGCCCCAGCATTTT.

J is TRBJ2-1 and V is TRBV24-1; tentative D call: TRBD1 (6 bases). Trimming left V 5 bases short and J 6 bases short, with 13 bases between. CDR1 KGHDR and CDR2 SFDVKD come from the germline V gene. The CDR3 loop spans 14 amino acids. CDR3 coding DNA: TGTGCCACCAGTGGACACAGGGTCGGCAATGAGCAGTTCTTC. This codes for CATSGHRVGNEQFF.

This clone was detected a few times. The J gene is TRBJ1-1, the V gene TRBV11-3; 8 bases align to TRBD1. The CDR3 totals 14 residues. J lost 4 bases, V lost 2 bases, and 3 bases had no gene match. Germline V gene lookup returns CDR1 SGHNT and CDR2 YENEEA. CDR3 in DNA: TGTGCCAGCAGCTTACAGGGGGCCAGCACTGAAGCTTTCTTT. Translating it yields CASSLQGASTEAFF. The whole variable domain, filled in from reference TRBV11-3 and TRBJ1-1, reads EAGVVQSPRYKIIEKKQPVAFWCNPISGHNTLYWYLQNLGQGPELLIRYENEEAVDDSQLPKDRFSAERLKGVDSTLKIQPAELGDSAVYLCASSLQGASTEAFFGQGTRLTVV.

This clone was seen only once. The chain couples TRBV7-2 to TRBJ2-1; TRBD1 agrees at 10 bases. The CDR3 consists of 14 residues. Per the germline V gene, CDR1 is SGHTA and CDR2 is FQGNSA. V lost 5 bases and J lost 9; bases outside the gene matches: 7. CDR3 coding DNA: TGTGCCAGCAGCCCGGGACAGGGGTGGGGTGAGCAGTTCTTC. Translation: CASSPGQGWGEQFF.

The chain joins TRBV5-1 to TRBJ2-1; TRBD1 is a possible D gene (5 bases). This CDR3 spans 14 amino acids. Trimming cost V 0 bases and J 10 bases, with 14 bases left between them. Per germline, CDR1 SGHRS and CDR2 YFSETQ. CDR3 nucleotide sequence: TGCGCCAGCAGCTTGGCATGGGCAGGGAACGAGCAGTTCTTC. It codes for CASSLAWAGNEQFF.

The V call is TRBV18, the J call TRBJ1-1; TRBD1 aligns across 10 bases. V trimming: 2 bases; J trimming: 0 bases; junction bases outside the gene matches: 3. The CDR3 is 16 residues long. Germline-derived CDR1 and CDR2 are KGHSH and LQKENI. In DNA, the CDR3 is TGTGCCAGCTCACCAAGGGGACAGGGGTTGAACACTGAAGCTTTCTTT. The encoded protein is CASSPRGQGLNTEAFF.

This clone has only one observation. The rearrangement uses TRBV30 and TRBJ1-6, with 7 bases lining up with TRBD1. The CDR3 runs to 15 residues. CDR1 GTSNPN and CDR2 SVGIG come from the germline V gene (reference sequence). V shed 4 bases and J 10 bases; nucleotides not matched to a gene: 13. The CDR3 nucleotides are TGTGCCTGGAAGGGGGCAAGGACAGGAGGCTCACCCCTCCACTTT. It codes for CAWKGARTGGSPLHF.

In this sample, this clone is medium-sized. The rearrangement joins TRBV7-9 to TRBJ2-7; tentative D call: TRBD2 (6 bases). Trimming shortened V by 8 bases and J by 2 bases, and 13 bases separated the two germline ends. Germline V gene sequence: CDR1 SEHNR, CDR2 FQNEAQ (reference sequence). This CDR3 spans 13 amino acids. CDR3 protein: CASSRRETYEQYF. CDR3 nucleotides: TGTGCCAGCTCCAGGCGGGAAACCTACGAGCAGTACTTC.